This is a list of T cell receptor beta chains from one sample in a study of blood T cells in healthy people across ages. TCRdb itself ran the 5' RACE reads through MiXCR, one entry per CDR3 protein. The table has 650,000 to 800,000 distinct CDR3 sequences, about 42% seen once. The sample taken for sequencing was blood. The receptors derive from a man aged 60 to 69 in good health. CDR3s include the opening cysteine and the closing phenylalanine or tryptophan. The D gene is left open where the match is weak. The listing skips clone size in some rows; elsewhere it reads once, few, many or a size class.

TGCGCCAGCAGCCCCTCCCCAGGGCTCCCAGATACGCAGTATTTT,CASSPSPGLPDTQYF,TRBV4-3,.,TRBJ2-3,few
TGTGCCAGCAGTGAAGGTGCAGGAAGCAATCAGCCCCAGCATTTT,CASSEGAGSNQPQHF,TRBV6-1,.,TRBJ1-5,.
TGCGCCAGCAGCTTGAGACTAGCGGGTCCTATCCCCCACAATGAGCAGTTCTTC,CASSLRLAGPIPHNEQFF,TRBV5-1,TRBD2,TRBJ2-1,.
TGCGCCAGCAGCTTCAACTCGGGGGGTGGCACTGAAGCTTTCTTT,CASSFNSGGGTEAFF,TRBV5-1,.,TRBJ1-1,.
TGTGCCAGTGCTGACACTACCCCCTTCGAGGAGACCCAGTACTTC,CASADTTPFEETQYF,TRBV2,.,TRBJ2-5,few
TGTGCCAGCATGGGCGAAAAACTGTTTTTT,CASMGEKLFF,TRBV7-9,.,TRBJ1-4,once
TGCGCCAGCAGCTTAATGACCGGGACTAGCGGCTACAATGAGCAGTTCTTC,CASSLMTGTSGYNEQFF,TRBV5-1,TRBD2,TRBJ2-1,few
TGTGCCAGCAGCTTCCTGGGGAGGACAGGGAGGACGAACGAGCAGTACTTC,CASSFLGRTGRTNEQYF,TRBV3-1,TRBD1,TRBJ2-7,few
TGTGCCAGCAGCCAAGGACAGATTTCGACTGAAGCTTTCTTT,CASSQGQISTEAFF,TRBV28,.,TRBJ1-1,.
TGTGCCAGCAGTTACTTGAAGGACAGGGGGCCCCTTGGCTACACCTTC,CASSYLKDRGPLGYTF,TRBV6-5,TRBD1,TRBJ1-2,few
TGTGCCACCAGTTCTGGCAACCACACAGATACGCAGTATTTT,CATSSGNHTDTQYF,TRBV24-1,.,TRBJ2-3,few
TGTGCCAGCAGCTTAATAACCAGTCGGGGCTACACCTTC,CASSLITSRGYTF,TRBV7-2,.,TRBJ1-2,few